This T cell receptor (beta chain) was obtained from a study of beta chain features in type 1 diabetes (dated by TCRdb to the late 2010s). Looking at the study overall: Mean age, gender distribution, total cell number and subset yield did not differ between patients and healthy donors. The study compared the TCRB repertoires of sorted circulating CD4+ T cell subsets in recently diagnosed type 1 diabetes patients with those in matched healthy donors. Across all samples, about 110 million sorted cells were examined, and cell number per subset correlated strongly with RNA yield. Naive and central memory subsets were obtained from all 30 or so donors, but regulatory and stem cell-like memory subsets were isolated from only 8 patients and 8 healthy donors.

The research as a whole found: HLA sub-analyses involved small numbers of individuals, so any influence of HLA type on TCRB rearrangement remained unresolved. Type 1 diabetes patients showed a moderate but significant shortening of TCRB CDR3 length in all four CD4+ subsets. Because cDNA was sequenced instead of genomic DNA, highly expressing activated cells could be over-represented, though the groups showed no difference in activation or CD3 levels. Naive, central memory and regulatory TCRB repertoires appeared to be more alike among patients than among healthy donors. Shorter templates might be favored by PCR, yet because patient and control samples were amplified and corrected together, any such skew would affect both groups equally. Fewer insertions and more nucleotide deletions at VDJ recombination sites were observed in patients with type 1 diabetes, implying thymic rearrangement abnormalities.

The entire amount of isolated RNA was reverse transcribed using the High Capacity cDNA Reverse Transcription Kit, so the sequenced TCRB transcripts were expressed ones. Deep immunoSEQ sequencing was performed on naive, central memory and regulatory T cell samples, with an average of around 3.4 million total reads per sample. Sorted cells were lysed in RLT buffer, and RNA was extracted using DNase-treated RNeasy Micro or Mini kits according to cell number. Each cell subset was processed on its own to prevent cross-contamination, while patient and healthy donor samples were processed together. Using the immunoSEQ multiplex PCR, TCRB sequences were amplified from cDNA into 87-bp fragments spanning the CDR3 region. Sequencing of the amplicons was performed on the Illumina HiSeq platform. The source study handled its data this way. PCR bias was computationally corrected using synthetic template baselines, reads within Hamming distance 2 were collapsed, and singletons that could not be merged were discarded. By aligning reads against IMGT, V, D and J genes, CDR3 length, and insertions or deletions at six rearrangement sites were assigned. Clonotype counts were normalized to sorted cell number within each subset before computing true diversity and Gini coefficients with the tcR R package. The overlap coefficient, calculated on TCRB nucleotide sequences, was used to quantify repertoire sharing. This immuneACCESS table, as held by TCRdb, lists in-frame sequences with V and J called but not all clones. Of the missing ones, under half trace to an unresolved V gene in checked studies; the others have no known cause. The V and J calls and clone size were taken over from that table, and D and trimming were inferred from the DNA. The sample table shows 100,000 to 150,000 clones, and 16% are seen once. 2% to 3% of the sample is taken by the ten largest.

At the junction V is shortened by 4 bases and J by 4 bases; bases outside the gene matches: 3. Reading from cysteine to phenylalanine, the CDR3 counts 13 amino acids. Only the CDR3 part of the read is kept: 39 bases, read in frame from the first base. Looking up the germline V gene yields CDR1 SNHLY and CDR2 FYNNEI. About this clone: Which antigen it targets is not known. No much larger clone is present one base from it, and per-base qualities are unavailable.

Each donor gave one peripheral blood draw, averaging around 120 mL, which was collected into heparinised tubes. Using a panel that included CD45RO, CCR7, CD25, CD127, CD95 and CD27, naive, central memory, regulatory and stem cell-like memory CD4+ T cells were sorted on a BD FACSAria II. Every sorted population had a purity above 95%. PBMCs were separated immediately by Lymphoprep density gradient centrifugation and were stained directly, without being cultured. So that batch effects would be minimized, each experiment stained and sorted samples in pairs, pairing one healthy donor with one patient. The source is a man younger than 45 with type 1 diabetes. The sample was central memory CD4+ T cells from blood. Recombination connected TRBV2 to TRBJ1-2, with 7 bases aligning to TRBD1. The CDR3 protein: CASSGQGGYGYTF. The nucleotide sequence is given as TGTGCCAGCAGTGGACAGGGCGGCTATGGCTACACCTTC.